The 25 T cell receptor beta chains below were found in one sample sequenced in a study of T cell repertoires in cytomegalovirus infection. Using its own MiXCR run on the reads, TCRdb lists one record per CDR3 protein. The table lists 300,000 to 400,000 distinct CDR3 sequences, 15% to 20% of them singletons, with around 8.6% in the top ten. Specimen: PBMCs. Source of these receptors: a human donor in good health (CMV status not recorded). Some clones in this sample may be carry-over from other donors' samples.

The V gene is TRBV28, the J gene TRBJ1-6; 7 bases are a match to TRBD1. V dropped 1 base and J dropped 9; count of bases not matched to a gene: 6. The CDR3 covers 15 residues. The V gene's germline CDR1 is MDHEN and CDR2 SYDVKM. In DNA form, the CDR3 reads TGTGCCAGCAGTTTATTAGAGGGGGCCGGTTCACCCCTCCACTTT. Protein: CASSLLEGAGSPLHF.

The J gene is TRBJ2-3, the V gene TRBV4-3; either TRBD1 or TRBD2 may fit D (6 bases each). Germline CDR1 is LGHNA and CDR2 is YSLEER. The CDR3 is 17 residues long. The V end was cut by 0 bases, the J end by 6 bases, with 19 bases between. The CDR3 loop reads CASSQDAHGGEADTQYF. The CDR3 bases are TGCGCCAGCAGCCAAGATGCCCACGGGGGCGAGGCCGATACGCAGTATTTT.

V and J are TRBV19 and TRBJ1-5; no clear D. V gave up 4 bases and J gave up 7 bases, with 17 bases separating them. This CDR3 has 15 residues. Germline loops: CDR1 LNHDA, CDR2 SQIVND (reference sequence). CDR3: CASSTPLRGYQPQHF. CDR3 DNA: TGTGCCAGTAGTACCCCTTTGCGAGGGTACCAGCCCCAGCATTTT.

The rearrangement joins TRBV2 to TRBJ2-1, with D possibly being TRBD1 (5 bases). The CDR3 is made up of 13 amino acids. The V and J ends lost 3 bases and 6 bases respectively, with 9 bases between them. CDR1 is SNHLY, CDR2 FYNNEI, per germline. The CDR3 nucleotides read TGTGCCAGCAGTGACGGCAGGGTCAATGAGCAGTTCTTC. This gives the protein CASSDGRVNEQFF.

This clonotype was detected a few times. The V call is TRBV20-1, the J call TRBJ1-5; 9 nucleotides line up with TRBD1. Germline CDR1 and CDR2: DFQATT and SNEGSKA (reference sequence). Trimming removed 2 bases from V and 4 bases from J; junction bases left unmatched: 18. This CDR3 is built from 19 residues. The CDR3 reads CSARPRDRAYRESNQPQHF. As DNA, the CDR3 is TGCAGTGCTAGACCCAGGGACAGGGCGTATCGGGAGTCAAATCAGCCCCAGCATTTT.

This clonotype was observed many times. The rearrangement links TRBV27 to TRBJ1-4; the match to TRBD1 covers 9 bases. The CDR3 consists of 16 residues. Losses at the gene ends were 7 bases for V and 2 bases for J; bases not matched to a gene: 8. Germline CDR1 reads MNHEY; CDR2 reads SMNVEV (reference sequence). The CDR3 sequence is CASNNRGPSTNEKLFF. The CDR3 nucleotides are TGTGCCAGCAACAACAGGGGGCCTTCCACTAATGAAAAACTGTTTTTT.

This clonotype was detected a few times. The chain combines TRBV18 with TRBJ2-5, with a possible D match to TRBD1 (5 bases). Trimming left V 2 bases short and J 5 bases short, with 12 bases between. The CDR3 runs to 14 residues. Germline CDR1 reads KGHSH; CDR2 reads LQKENI. The CDR3: CASSPNPRDETQYF. Here the CDR3 DNA reads TGTGCCAGCTCACCAAATCCCAGGGATGAGACCCAGTACTTC. Looking up the rest from reference TRBV18 and TRBJ2-5 gives the full variable domain: NAGVMQNPRHLVRRRGQEARLRCSPMKGHSHVYWYRQLPEEGLKFMVYLQKENIIDESGMPKERFSAEFPKEGPSILRIQQVVRGDSAAYFCASSPNPRDETQYFGPGTRLLVL.

The gene calls are TRBV12-3 or TRBV12-4 and TRBJ1-5, with D possibly matching TRBD1 (6 bases). The V end lost 5 bases, the J end lost 0 bases, and 17 bases lay between the germline ends. The CDR3 runs to 17 residues. For the CDR3, the DNA is TGTGCCAGCAGTAGGGGGGACCGATCTTATAGCAATCAGCCCCAGCATTTT. Translating it yields CASSRGDRSYSNQPQHF.

The chain recombines TRBV29-1 with TRBJ2-7, with 13 bases aligning to TRBD2. Germline assignment: CDR1 SQVTM and CDR2 ANQGSEA. With V trimmed by 3 bases and J by 3 bases, 8 bases remained unmatched. The length of the CDR3 is 16 residues. DNA of the CDR3: TGCAGCGTTGATACTAGCGGGAGGGGAGGGGTCTACGAGCAGTACTTC. Its protein product is CSVDTSGRGGVYEQYF.

In its sample, this clonotype was seen many times. V and J are TRBV7-2 and TRBJ1-5; D ambiguous. Trimming stripped 5 bases from V and 2 bases from J, with 10 bases between. Germline V gene data show CDR1 as SGHTA and CDR2 as FQGNSA. The length of the CDR3 is 14 residues. Here the CDR3 reads CASSPKGGNQPQHF. The DNA of the CDR3 is TGTGCCAGCAGCCCCAAGGGCGGCAATCAGCCCCAGCATTTT.

This clonotype was detected ten times or more. This rearrangement joins TRBV7-9 to TRBJ2-7, with 7 bases lining up with TRBD1. The CDR3 is 13 amino acids. Germline lookup yields CDR1 SEHNR and CDR2 FQNEAQ (reference sequence). Trimming at V came to 5 bases and at J to 6 bases, leaving 7 bases not matched to a gene. CDR3 in amino acids: CASSKDRDREQYF. The CDR3 DNA sequence: TGTGCCAGCAGCAAAGACAGGGATCGCGAGCAGTACTTC. The whole variable domain, remainder taken from reference TRBV7-9 and TRBJ2-7, is DTGVSQNPRHKITKRGQNVTFRCDPISEHNRLYWYRQTLGQGPEFLTYFQNEAQLEKSRLLSDRFSAERPKGSFSTLEIQRTEQGDSAMYLCASSKDRDREQYFGPGTRLTVT.

This chain connects TRBV4-1 to TRBJ2-1; 10 bases map to TRBD1. This CDR3 has 17 residues. The junction had 10 bases not matched to a gene; V was cut back by 1 base and J by 7 bases. Germline assignment: CDR1 MGHRA and CDR2 YSYEKL. CDR3 region: CASSQVPGQGRWNEQFF. CDR3 coding DNA: TGCGCCAGCAGCCAAGTCCCGGGACAGGGGAGGTGGAATGAGCAGTTCTTC.

This clonotype was seen at least ten times. The chain is built from TRBV18 and TRBJ2-1, with a tentative D call TRBD1 (7 bases). V gave up 6 bases and J gave up 7 bases, with 19 bases separating them. The CDR3 is 15 amino acids. CDR1 and CDR2 (germline): KGHSH, LQKENI. The CDR3 bases are TGTGCCAGCTCCGATTCAGGGGGGCCGAAGAATGAGCAGTTCTTC. Encoded protein: CASSDSGGPKNEQFF.

This clonotype has just a few counts. The CDR3 loop is CSVEVPGGNTEAFF. The CDR3 DNA follows: TGCAGCGTTGAAGTGCCAGGCGGGAACACTGAAGCTTTCTTT. The V gene is TRBV29-1, the J gene TRBJ1-1, with D hard to call. V lost 1 base, J lost 1 base, and 10 bases lay in between. CDR3 length: 14 residues. The germline V gene encodes CDR1 SQVTM and CDR2 ANQGSEA.

Note on this clonotype: Since a much larger clone is just one base distant, this may be a read error. The V gene is TRBV7-6, the J gene TRBJ2-1; TRBD1 aligns across 8 bases. Germline CDR1 SGHVS, CDR2 FNYEAQ. CDR3 length: 13 amino acids. The CDR3: CASSLGTGFEQLF. In DNA form, the CDR3 reads TGTGCCAGCAGCTTAGGGACAGGGTTTGAGCAGTTATTC.

In this sample, this clonotype turned up many times. The V gene is TRBV12-3 or TRBV12-4, the J gene TRBJ2-5; a weak D match, TRBD1 (6 bases). This CDR3 spans 13 amino acids. Trimming took 8 bases from V and 4 from J, leaving 14 bases between them. CDR3 residues: CASLGQGGETQYF. The CDR3 nucleotides are TGTGCCAGCCTGGGCCAAGGGGGAGAGACCCAGTACTTC.

This clonotype was seen repeatedly, ten times or more. This chain links TRBV7-8 with TRBJ2-7; 8 bases map to TRBD2. CDR3 length equals 15 residues. CDR1 SGHVS and CDR2 FQNEAQ come from the germline V gene. With V trimmed by 1 base and J by 4 bases, 6 bases remained unmatched. In nucleotides, the CDR3 is TGTGCCAGCAGCTTAGTGGGCGGGAGGACATACGAGCAGTACTTC. Its translation: CASSLVGGRTYEQYF.

The chain couples TRBV19 to TRBJ2-1; D is perhaps TRBD2 (5 bases). In germline, CDR1 is LNHDA, CDR2 SQIVND (reference sequence). V was cut by 1 base and J by 5 bases, with 12 bases left in between. The CDR3 loop spans 15 amino acids. This chain's CDR3 is CASSIGAGRDNEQFF. CDR3 bases: TGTGCCAGTAGTATAGGGGCGGGTCGGGACAATGAGCAGTTCTTC.

There are many counts of this clonotype. The V and J genes are TRBV4-1 and TRBJ2-3; 9 bases align to TRBD1. The ends lost 5 bases at V and 1 base at J; junction bases unmatched: 16. CDR3 length: 19 residues. Germline-derived CDR1 and CDR2 are MGHRA and YSYEKL. The CDR3 nucleotides are TGCGCCAGCAGCACCCGTCCCGGGACAGGGACGGGAGGCACAGATACGCAGTATTTT. It encodes CASSTRPGTGTGGTDTQYF.

The CDR3 nucleotides are TGTGCCAGCAGCCAATATATTAGCGGGGGCGCCTACAATGAGCAGTTCTTC. Translated: CASSQYISGGAYNEQFF. J is TRBJ2-1 and V is TRBV28; TRBD2 matches 9 bases. V was pared by 6 bases and J by 2 bases, with 11 bases of the junction left unmatched. This CDR3 is built from 17 residues. Germline V gene lookup returns CDR1 MDHEN and CDR2 SYDVKM.

This clonotype has more than one count but fewer than ten. The chain links TRBV2 to TRBJ1-3, with D hard to call. V lost 6 bases, J lost 0 bases, and 9 bases lay in between. This CDR3 has 14 amino acids. Germline CDR1 is SNHLY and CDR2 is FYNNEI. Here the CDR3 reads CASSPSSSGNTIYF. In DNA, the CDR3 is TGTGCCAGCAGCCCATCCAGCTCTGGAAACACCATATATTTT.

The chain joins TRBV7-9 to TRBJ1-4, with TRBD1 matching over 10 bases. This CDR3 is built from 16 residues. CDR1 and CDR2 from the germline V gene are SEHNR and FQNEAQ (reference sequence). Unmatched junction bases numbered 11, after V lost 5 bases and J lost 8 bases. CDR3 sequence reads: CASSPAFRDRGEKLFF. Here the CDR3 DNA reads TGTGCCAGCAGCCCAGCCTTCCGGGACAGGGGCGAAAAACTGTTTTTT.

V is TRBV19 and J is TRBJ1-1, with D uncertain. The germline V gene has CDR1 LNHDA and CDR2 SQIVND (reference sequence). Trimming stripped 7 bases from V and 4 bases from J, with 13 bases between. This CDR3 region has 13 residues. CDR3: CASKGPLGTEAFF. DNA for the CDR3: TGTGCCAGTAAAGGCCCCTTGGGCACTGAAGCTTTCTTT.

This clonotype occurred many times. The genes are TRBV4-3 and TRBJ2-2; the match to TRBD1 covers 8 bases. The CDR3 spans 16 residues. Germline CDR1 LGHNA, CDR2 YSLEER. V lost 0 bases to trimming and J lost 2 bases; unmatched junction nucleotides: 2. The CDR3, as DNA: TGCGCCAGCAGCCAAGACAGGGGGCTTAACACCGGGGAGCTGTTTTTT. Translated: CASSQDRGLNTGELFF.

This clonotype was seen at least ten times. The chain combines TRBV19 with TRBJ2-7, with a weak D call TRBD2 (5 bases). CDR1 is LNHDA and CDR2 is SQIVND in the germline V gene (reference sequence). Trimming cost V 2 bases and J 4 bases, with 12 bases left between them. This CDR3 contains 14 residues. DNA for the CDR3: TGTGCCAGTAGTATACGAGGGATGGGGTACGAGCAGTACTTC. This translates into CASSIRGMGYEQYF.